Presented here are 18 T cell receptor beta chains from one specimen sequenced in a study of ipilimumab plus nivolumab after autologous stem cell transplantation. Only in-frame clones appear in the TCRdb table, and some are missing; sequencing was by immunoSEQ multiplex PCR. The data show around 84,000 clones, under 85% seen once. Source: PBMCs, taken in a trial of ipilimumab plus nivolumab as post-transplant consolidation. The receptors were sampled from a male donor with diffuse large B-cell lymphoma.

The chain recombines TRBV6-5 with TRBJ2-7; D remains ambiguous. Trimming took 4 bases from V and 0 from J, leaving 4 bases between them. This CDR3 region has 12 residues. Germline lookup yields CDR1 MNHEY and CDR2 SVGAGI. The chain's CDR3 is CASSSSSYEQYF. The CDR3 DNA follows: TGTGCCAGCAGTTCCAGCTCCTACGAGCAGTACTTC.

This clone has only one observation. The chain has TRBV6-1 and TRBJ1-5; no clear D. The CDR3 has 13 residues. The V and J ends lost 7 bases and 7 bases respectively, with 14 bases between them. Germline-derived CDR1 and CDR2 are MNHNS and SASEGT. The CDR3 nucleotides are TGTGCCAGCACTATTAGGGAAGGACAGCCCCAGCATTTT. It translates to CASTIREGQPQHF.

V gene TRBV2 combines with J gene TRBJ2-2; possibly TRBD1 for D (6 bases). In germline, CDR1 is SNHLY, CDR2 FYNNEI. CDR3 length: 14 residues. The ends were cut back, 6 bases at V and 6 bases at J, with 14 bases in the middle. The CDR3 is CASSDQGIAGELFF. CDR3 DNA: TGTGCCAGCAGCGACCAGGGGATTGCCGGGGAGCTGTTTTTT.

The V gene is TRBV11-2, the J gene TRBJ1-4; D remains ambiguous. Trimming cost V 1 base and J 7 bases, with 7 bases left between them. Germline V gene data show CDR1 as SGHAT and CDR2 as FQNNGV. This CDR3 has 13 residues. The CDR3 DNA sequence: TGTGCCAGCAGCTTAGGGGCCAGTGAAAAACTGTTTTTT. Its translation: CASSLGASEKLFF.

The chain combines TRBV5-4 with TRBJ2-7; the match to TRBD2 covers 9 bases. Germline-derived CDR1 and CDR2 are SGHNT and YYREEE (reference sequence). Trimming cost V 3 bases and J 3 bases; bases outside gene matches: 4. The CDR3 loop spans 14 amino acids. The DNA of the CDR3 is TGTGCCAGCAGCTGGGCGGGGGGGCGCTACGAGCAGTACTTC. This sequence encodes CASSWAGGRYEQYF.

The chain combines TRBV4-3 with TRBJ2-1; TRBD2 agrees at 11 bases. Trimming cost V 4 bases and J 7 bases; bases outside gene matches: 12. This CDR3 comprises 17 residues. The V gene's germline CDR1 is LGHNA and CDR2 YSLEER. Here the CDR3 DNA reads TGCGCCAGCAGCCCAGGCCCGGTAGCGGGGGGGAAGAATGAGCAGTTCTTC. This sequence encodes CASSPGPVAGGKNEQFF.

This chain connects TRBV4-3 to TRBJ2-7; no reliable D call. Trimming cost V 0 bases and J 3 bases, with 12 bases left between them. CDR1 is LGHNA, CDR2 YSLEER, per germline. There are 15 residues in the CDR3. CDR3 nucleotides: TGCGCCAGCAGCCAAGATCTTTCCTCATACTACGAGCAGTACTTC. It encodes CASSQDLSSYYEQYF.

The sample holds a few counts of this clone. CDR3 nucleotides: TGTGCCAGCAGCTTTAGGGGTAGATCTGGGACTGAAGCTTTCTTT. Translated, it gives CASSFRGRSGTEAFF. V gene TRBV5-8 combines with J gene TRBJ1-1, with D tentatively TRBD1 (5 bases). CDR1 is SGHTS and CDR2 is YDEGEE in the germline V gene. The CDR3 is 15 amino acids. V lost 2 bases and J lost 5, with 16 bases in between. Variable domain in full (rest from reference TRBV5-8 and TRBJ1-1): EAGVTQSPTHLIKTRGQQATLRCSPISGHTSVYWYQQALGLGLQFLLWYDEGEERNRGNFPPRFSGRQFPNYSSELNVNALELEDSALYLCASSFRGRSGTEAFFGQGTRLTVV.

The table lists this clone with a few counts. CDR3 sequence: CASSLDRVNTGELFF. The CDR3 bases are TGTGCCAGCAGCTTAGACCGGGTGAACACCGGGGAGCTGTTTTTT. This sequence joins TRBV11-1 and TRBJ2-2, with D unresolved. CDR3 size: 15 residues. V lost 1 base to trimming and J lost 1 base, with 7 bases between them. Germline V CDR1 and CDR2: SGHAT, FQDESV (reference sequence).

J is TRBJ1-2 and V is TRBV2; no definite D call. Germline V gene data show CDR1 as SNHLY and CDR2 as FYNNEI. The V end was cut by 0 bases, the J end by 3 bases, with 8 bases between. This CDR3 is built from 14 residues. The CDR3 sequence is CASSEARSDYGYTF. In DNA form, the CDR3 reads TGTGCCAGCAGTGAAGCGCGGTCAGACTATGGCTACACCTTC.

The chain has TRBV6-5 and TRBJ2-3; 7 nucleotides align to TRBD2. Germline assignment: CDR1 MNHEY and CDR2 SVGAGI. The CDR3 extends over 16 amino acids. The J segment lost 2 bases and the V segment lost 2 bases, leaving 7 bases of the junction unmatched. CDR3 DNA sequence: TGTGCCAGCAGTTACCCCGCTAGCGGCTACACAGATACGCAGTATTTT. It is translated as CASSYPASGYTDTQYF.

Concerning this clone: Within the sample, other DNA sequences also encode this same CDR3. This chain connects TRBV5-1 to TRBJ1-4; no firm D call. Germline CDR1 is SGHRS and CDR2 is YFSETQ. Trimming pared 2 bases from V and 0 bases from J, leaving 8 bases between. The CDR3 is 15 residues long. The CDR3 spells CASSFQGATNEKLFF. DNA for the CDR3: TGCGCCAGCAGCTTCCAAGGAGCAACTAATGAAAAACTGTTTTTT.

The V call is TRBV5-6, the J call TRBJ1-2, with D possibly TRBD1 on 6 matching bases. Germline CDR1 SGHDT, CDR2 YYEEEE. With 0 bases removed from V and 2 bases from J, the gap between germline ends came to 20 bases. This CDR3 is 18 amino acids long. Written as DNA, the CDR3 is TGTGCCAGCAGCTTGGCCTGGGTAGGGGACAAGTGGAACTATGGCTACACCTTC. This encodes CASSLAWVGDKWNYGYTF.

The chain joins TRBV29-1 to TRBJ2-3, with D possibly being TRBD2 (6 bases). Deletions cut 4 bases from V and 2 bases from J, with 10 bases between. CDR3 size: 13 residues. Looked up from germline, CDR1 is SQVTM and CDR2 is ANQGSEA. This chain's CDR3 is CSVAGGPTDTQYF. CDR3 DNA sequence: TGCAGCGTTGCCGGGGGACCCACAGATACGCAGTATTTT.

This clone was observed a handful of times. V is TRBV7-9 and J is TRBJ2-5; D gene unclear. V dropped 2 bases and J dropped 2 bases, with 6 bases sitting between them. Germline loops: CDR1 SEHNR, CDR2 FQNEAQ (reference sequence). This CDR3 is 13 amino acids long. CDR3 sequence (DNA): TGTGCCAGCAGCTTACCGCCGCAAGAGACCCAGTACTTC. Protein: CASSLPPQETQYF.

CDR3 DNA: TGTGCCAGTAGTACAGGGCAGGGCTACACCTTC. Translation gives CASSTGQGYTF. This chain uses TRBV19 with TRBJ1-2; D perhaps matches TRBD1 (5 bases). Deletions cut 4 bases from V and 8 bases from J, with 8 bases between. Germline CDR1 and CDR2: LNHDA and SQIVND (reference sequence). The CDR3 is 11 residues long.

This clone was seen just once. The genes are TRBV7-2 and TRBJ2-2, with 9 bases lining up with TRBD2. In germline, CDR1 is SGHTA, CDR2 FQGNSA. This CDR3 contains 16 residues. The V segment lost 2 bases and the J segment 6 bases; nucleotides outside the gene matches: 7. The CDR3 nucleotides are TGTGCCAGCAGCTTAAACGGGCGGGGGGGCGCCGGGGAGCTGTTTTTT. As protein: CASSLNGRGGAGELFF. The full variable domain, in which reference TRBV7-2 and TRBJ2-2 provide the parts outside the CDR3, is GAGVSQSPSNKVTEKGKDVELRCDPISGHTALYWYRQSLGQGLEFLIYFQGNSAPDKSGLPSDRFSAERTGGSVSTLTIQRTQQEDSAVYLCASSLNGRGGAGELFFGEGSRLTVL.

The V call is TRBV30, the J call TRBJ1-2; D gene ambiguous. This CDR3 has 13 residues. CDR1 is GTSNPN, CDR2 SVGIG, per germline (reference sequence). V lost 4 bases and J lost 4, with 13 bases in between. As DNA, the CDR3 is TGTGCCTGGACCCCCGTCCAGAGCTATGGCTACACCTTC. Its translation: CAWTPVQSYGYTF.